This entry is about one TCR beta chain. Antigen specificity is unknown. The data were produced by immunoSEQ multiplex PCR, yet TCRdb's version contains in-frame clones alone and is incomplete. Among about 83,000 clones, approximately 85% were seen once, and the ten largest hold around 0.7%. The record originates from a study of OX40 agonist ivuxolimab in advanced cancers. Study observations and caveats: CD4+ and CD8+ blood T cells expanded clonally by week 6 at 0.1 to 3.0 mg/kg. Among expanded peripheral T cells, antigen specificity went undetermined.

Cycle 7 day 1, cycle 4 day 1, and baseline were the timepoints at which blood was sampled. This sample comprised CD4+ or CD8+ T cells sorted from blood, obtained in a trial of the OX40 agonist ivuxolimab. This receptor was identified in an adult with an advanced solid tumor such as melanoma, head and neck, liver or kidney cancer.

The CDR3 DNA follows: TGTGCCAGCGGTTGGACAGGGGGGCGAGAGACCCAGTACTTC. Protein product: CASGWTGGRETQYF. This chain links TRBV2 with TRBJ2-5; 10 bases are a match to TRBD1. Germline V gives CDR1 SNHLY, CDR2 FYNNEI. This CDR3 region has 14 residues. J gave up 4 bases and V 8 bases, and 7 bases lay outside the gene matches.